The table lists the clone carrying this TCR beta chain with a few counts. Its antigen is not known. The source of the sample is a study of human T cells and chemical hapten exposure. Whole-study findings and limits: It was expanded TCRs that formed significantly more large CDR3 similarity clusters than controls did.

V dropped 4 bases and J dropped 4; count of bases not matched to a gene: 3. Germline CDR1 and CDR2: LGHDT and YNNKEL (reference sequence). This CDR3 has 14 amino acids. Regarding time point: patch test 2, 6 weeks after DPC sensitization. Indicated treatment: therapeutic diphenylcyclopropenone sensitization with weekly scalp DPC. The drawing of blood occurred before each patch test was applied. Suited to DPC and affected by alopecia, the donors ranged from 18 to 70 years old. TCRdb called the RACE reads again in MiXCR, with one record for every CDR3 protein. The table records tens of thousands of distinct CDR3 sequences, 7.5% to 10% of them present only once.

The sample in question was whole blood, obtained in connection with sensitization to the hapten diphenylcyclopropenone (DPC). This TCR came from a woman aged 50 to 65 with alopecia areata. Some clones in this sample may be carry-over from other donors' samples. The chain recombines TRBV3-1 with TRBJ1-5; 8 bases map to TRBD1. The CDR3 DNA sequence: TGTGCCAGCAGCCGGACAGGGTGGAATCAGCCCCAGCATTTT. Protein sequence: CASSRTGWNQPQHF.